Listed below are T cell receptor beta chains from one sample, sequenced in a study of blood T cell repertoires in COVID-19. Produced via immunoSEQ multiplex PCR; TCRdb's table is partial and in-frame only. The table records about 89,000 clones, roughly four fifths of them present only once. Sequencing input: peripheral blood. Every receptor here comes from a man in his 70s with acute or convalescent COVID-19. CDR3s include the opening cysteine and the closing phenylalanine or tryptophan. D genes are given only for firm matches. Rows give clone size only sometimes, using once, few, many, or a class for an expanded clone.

CASSFRPGQYVSGHTF	TGTGCCAGCAGTTTCCGTCCGGGACAGTATGTTTCGGGTCACACCTTC	TRBD1	TRBV28	.	TRBJ1-2	16
CASSSDRAREKLFF	TGTGCCAGCAGCTCGGACAGGGCTCGAGAAAAACTGTTTTTT	TRBD1	TRBV7-8	.	TRBJ1-4	14
CASIQDRAPYEQYF	TGTGCCAGCATTCAGGACAGGGCACCCTACGAGCAGTACTTC	TRBD1	TRBV28	.	TRBJ2-7	14
CASSLPRAADSLWQFF	TGTGCCAGCAGCTTACCCAGGGCGGCCGACTCGCTATGGCAGTTCTTC	.	TRBV7-9	once	TRBJ2-1	16
CASSQQGPHRAIYF	TGCGCCAGCAGCCAACAGGGCCCCCATCGGGCCATATATTTT	.	TRBV23-1	.	TRBJ1-3	14
CASSGARGMNTEAFF	TGTGCCAGTAGTGGCGCTAGGGGGATGAACACTGAAGCTTTCTTT	.	TRBV19	.	TRBJ1-1	15
CASMVVGRGLFF	TGTGCCAGCATGGTAGTGGGTCGGGGATTGTTCTTC	.	TRBV6-6	few	TRBJ2-1	12
CASSVDGGLGTLYPPLHF	TGTGCCAGCAGCGTAGATGGGGGCCTTGGGACACTATATCCACCCCTCCACTTT	.	TRBV9	.	TRBJ1-6	18
CASSLNRLAGSEQYF	TGCGCCAGCAGCTTGAACCGGCTAGCGGGATCGGAGCAGTACTTC	TRBD2	TRBV5-1	.	TRBJ2-7	15
CASKPQVREKLFF	TGTGCCAGCAAACCCCAGGTCAGGGAAAAACTGTTTTTT	.	TRBV12-3/TRBV12-4	.	TRBJ1-4	13
CASSPPSAGGAETQYF	TGTGCCAGCTCACCACCTTCAGCGGGAGGGGCGGAGACCCAGTACTTC	TRBD2	TRBV18	.	TRBJ2-5	16
CSARQYTEAFF	TGCAGTGCTAGACAGTACACTGAAGCTTTCTTT	.	TRBV20-1	.	TRBJ1-1	11
CASSVRLRGALGETQYF	TGTGCCAGCAGTGTAAGGCTCAGGGGGGCCTTGGGAGAGACCCAGTACTTC	.	TRBV2	.	TRBJ2-5	17
CASSERGGAYNEKLFF	TGTGCCAGCAGTGAGAGGGGCGGGGCTTATAATGAAAAACTGTTTTTT	.	TRBV2	.	TRBJ1-4	16
CASSPGDWAYGYTF	TGTGCCAGCTCGCCTGGGGACTGGGCTTATGGCTACACCTTC	.	TRBV18	.	TRBJ1-2	14
CASSQVGNQPQHF	TGTGCCAGCAGCCAAGTCGGGAATCAGCCCCAGCATTTT	.	TRBV3-1/TRBV3-2	.	TRBJ1-5	13
CASSLSYGQGTQYF	TGTGCCAGCAGCTTATCCTACGGGCAGGGGACCCAGTACTTC	.	TRBV7-2	.	TRBJ2-5	14
CATSAHAGPPLNEKLFF	TGTGCCACCAGTGCCCACGCTGGCCCACCTCTGAATGAAAAACTGTTTTTT	.	TRBV24-1	.	TRBJ1-4	17
CASSPQAGGSDTQYF	TGTGCCAGCAGCCCCCAAGCGGGGGGGTCAGATACGCAGTATTTT	TRBD2	TRBV5-4	.	TRBJ2-3	15
CAISDSQGPYEQYF	TGTGCCATCAGTGATTCGCAGGGTCCCTACGAGCAGTACTTC	.	TRBV10-3	few	TRBJ2-7	14
CASSQSREQPQHF	TGTGCCAGCAGCCAATCTCGCGAACAGCCCCAGCATTTT	.	TRBV27	.	TRBJ1-5	13
CASSFDRGPYNEQFF	TGTGCCAGCAGCTTTGACAGGGGGCCCTACAATGAGCAGTTCTTC	TRBD1	TRBV7-6	.	TRBJ2-1	15
CASSVYRETQYF	TGTGCCAGCAGTGTCTACAGGGAGACCCAGTACTTC	.	TRBV6-4	.	TRBJ2-5	12
CSVSHGTGELFF	TGCAGCGTCTCCCACGGCACCGGGGAGCTGTTTTTT	.	TRBV29-1	.	TRBJ2-2	12
CSVDWGAETQYF	TGCAGCGTTGACTGGGGCGCCGAGACCCAGTACTTC	.	TRBV29-1	.	TRBJ2-5	12
CASSSGVGYGYTF	TGTGCCAGCAGTTCAGGGGTGGGCTATGGCTACACCTTC	.	TRBV27	.	TRBJ1-2	13
CASGTNKYGYTF	TGTGCCAGCGGGACAAACAAATATGGCTACACCTTC	.	TRBV28	few	TRBJ1-2	12
CASKSGTGPYNEQFF	TGCGCCAGTAAGAGTGGGACTGGGCCCTACAATGAGCAGTTCTTC	.	TRBV5-1	few	TRBJ2-1	15
CASSSFGTSKETQYF	TGCGCCAGCAGCTCCTTCGGGACTAGTAAAGAGACCCAGTACTTC	TRBD2	TRBV5-1	.	TRBJ2-5	15
CASSEIAGLDTQYF	TGTGCCAGCAGCGAAATAGCGGGTTTGGATACGCAGTATTTT	TRBD2	TRBV7-3	.	TRBJ2-3	14
CAINQGQKNYGYTF	TGTGCCATCAACCAGGGACAGAAAAACTATGGCTACACCTTC	TRBD1	TRBV10-3	.	TRBJ1-2	14
CASSLDLWGHSSWKDEKLFF	TGCGCCAGCAGCTTGGATTTGTGGGGACACTCCAGTTGGAAGGATGAAAAACTGTTTTTT	.	TRBV5-1	few	TRBJ1-4	20
CASSPTGSPIYGYTF	TGTGCCAGCAGCCCCACAGGGTCTCCCATCTATGGCTACACCTTC	.	TRBV7-9	few	TRBJ1-2	15
CASRDRQSISGNTIYF	TGCGCCAGCAGGGACAGGCAATCGATCTCTGGAAACACCATATATTTT	TRBD1	TRBV5-1	few	TRBJ1-3	16
CASSRDSYLDTDTQYF	TGTGCCAGCAGCCGGGACAGTTATTTGGACACAGATACGCAGTATTTT	TRBD1	TRBV7-6	.	TRBJ2-3	16
CATSSGDNGSPLHF	TGTGCCACCAGCAGTGGGGACAATGGTTCACCCCTCCACTTT	.	TRBV15	.	TRBJ1-6	14